These 21 T cell receptor beta chains share one sample of origin, sequenced in a study of blood T cells in healthy people across ages. Then a second PCR, running roughly 7 to 11 cycles, was carried out with a sample-barcoded 5' primer and a J-beta primer mix. MiXCR, applied by TCRdb to the 5' RACE reads, yields one record per CDR3 protein. The sample holds some 1.7 million distinct CDR3 sequences, 28% seen once. The sample consisted of blood. The receptors come from a woman under 40 in good health.

The chain is built from TRBV12-3 or TRBV12-4 and TRBJ1-1; unclear D gene. The CDR3 extends over 16 amino acids. Trimming pared 0 bases from V and 0 bases from J, leaving 11 bases between. The CDR3 DNA sequence: TGTGCCAGCAGTTTAGCGCAGATAGGAGTGAACACTGAAGCTTTCTTT. The encoded protein is CASSLAQIGVNTEAFF.

The J gene is TRBJ1-1, the V gene TRBV5-1, with D possibly being TRBD1 (5 bases). Germline values: CDR1 SGHRS, CDR2 YFSETQ. The CDR3 contains 15 residues. Trimming shortened V by 0 bases and J by 3 bases, and 12 bases separated the two germline ends. The CDR3 reads CASSLAAGADTEAFF. In DNA, the CDR3 is TGCGCCAGCAGCTTGGCCGCCGGGGCGGACACTGAAGCTTTCTTT.

About this clonotype: This could be a read error, since a much larger clone is one nucleotide away. The chain carries TRBV7-2 and TRBJ2-1; D unclear. The germline CDR1 and CDR2 sequences are SGHTA and FQGNSA. The CDR3 has 13 amino acids. In DNA form, the CDR3 reads TGTGCCAGCAGCTTAGAGCCCGCAAAAACCCAGTTATTC. Translated, it gives CASSLEPAKTQLF.

This clonotype was observed a handful of times. The rearrangement uses TRBV20-1 and TRBJ2-7; D perhaps matches TRBD2 (5 bases). V was trimmed by 6 bases and J by 5 bases, leaving 11 bases between them. The CDR3 consists of 11 residues. The germline gives CDR1 DFQATT, CDR2 SNEGSKA (reference sequence). The CDR3 region is CSAVRADEQYF. In DNA form, the CDR3 reads TGCAGTGCAGTAAGAGCGGACGAGCAGTACTTC.

Ten or more counts support this clonotype. The gene calls are TRBV12-3 or TRBV12-4 and TRBJ1-4; D unresolved. V gave up 5 bases and J gave up 3 bases, with 4 bases separating them. The CDR3 contains 12 residues. The CDR3 spells CASSASNEKLFF. Written as DNA, the CDR3 is TGTGCCAGCAGTGCGTCTAATGAAAAACTGTTTTTT.

This clonotype was observed a few times. The J gene is TRBJ2-1, the V gene TRBV7-2, with a tentative D call TRBD2 (5 bases). V lost 0 bases and J lost 12, with 15 bases in between. Per the germline V gene, CDR1 is SGHTA and CDR2 is FQGNSA. There are 14 residues in the CDR3. The CDR3 loop reads CASSLAKASWGQFF. Written as DNA, the CDR3 is TGTGCCAGCAGCTTAGCTAAGGCTAGCTGGGGGCAGTTCTTC.

The genes are TRBV27 and TRBJ2-5; D ambiguous. Trimming pared 4 bases from V and 3 bases from J, leaving 9 bases between. The CDR3 length is 13 residues. The germline V gene encodes CDR1 MNHEY and CDR2 SMNVEV (reference sequence). CDR3: CASSSLQEETQYF. The CDR3 DNA is TGTGCCAGCAGTTCACTCCAGGAAGAGACCCAGTACTTC.

The chain combines TRBV24-1 with TRBJ1-2, with D perhaps matching TRBD1 (6 bases). CDR1 KGHDR and CDR2 SFDVKD come from the germline V gene. The ends were cut back, 4 bases at V and 5 bases at J, with 13 bases in the middle. The CDR3 totals 14 residues. CDR3 loop: CATSDPVGQYGYTF. CDR3 coding DNA: TGTGCCACCAGTGACCCCGTAGGACAGTATGGCTACACCTTC.

For this clonotype: A much larger clone lies a single base off, so this may be a read error. The V and J genes are TRBV7-2 and TRBJ1-2, with D possibly TRBD1 on 5 matching bases. Trimming took 5 bases from V and 4 from J, leaving 17 bases between them. CDR1 SGHTA and CDR2 FQGNSA come from the germline V gene. This CDR3 is 15 amino acids long. This CDR3 reads CTSSPSKQDFYGYTF. As DNA, the CDR3 is TGTACCAGCAGCCCATCGAAACAGGACTTCTATGGCTACACCTTC.

The V call is TRBV18, the J call TRBJ2-1; possibly TRBD1 for D (7 bases). CDR1 and CDR2 from the germline V gene are KGHSH and LQKENI. Deletions cut 0 bases from V and 9 bases from J, with 18 bases between. The CDR3 totals 16 residues. DNA for the CDR3: TGTGCCAGCTCACCACCCGCAGGGGGGTATGCGGGTGAGCAGTTCTTC. Protein product: CASSPPAGGYAGEQFF.

In this sample, this clonotype turned up many times. This chain links TRBV6-6 with TRBJ2-3; 7 bases are a match to TRBD1. V shed 5 bases and J 1 base; nucleotides not matched to a gene: 0. The CDR3 runs 13 residues. Germline assignment: CDR1 MNHNY and CDR2 SVGAGI (reference sequence). CDR3 sequence reads: CASSRGRTDTQYF. In DNA, the CDR3 is TGTGCCAGCAGTAGGGGGCGCACAGATACGCAGTATTTT.

The CDR3: CSAPNDTYGRQYF. DNA of the CDR3: TGCAGTGCTCCGAACGACACCTACGGTAGGCAGTACTTC. The chain carries TRBV20-1 and TRBJ2-5; D remains ambiguous. Between the trimmed V and J ends, which lost 5 bases and 11 bases, there was a span of 21 bases. CDR1 is DFQATT, CDR2 SNEGSKA, per germline (reference sequence). There are 13 residues in the CDR3.

The chain combines TRBV20-1 with TRBJ2-3, with 13 positions matching TRBD2. The CDR3 contains 15 residues. With 0 bases clipped from V and 6 bases from J, the junction kept 3 bases outside the gene matches. Per the germline V gene, CDR1 is DFQATT and CDR2 is SNEGSKA (reference sequence). The CDR3 sequence: CSARDTSGGADTQYF. For the CDR3, the DNA is TGCAGTGCTAGAGACACTAGCGGGGGGGCGGATACGCAGTATTTT.

This clonotype has a single count. The rearrangement links TRBV20-1 to TRBJ1-5, with 10 nucleotides matching TRBD1. The CDR3 length is 15 residues. V trimming: 8 bases; J trimming: 5 bases; junction bases outside the gene matches: 12. The V gene's germline CDR1 is DFQATT and CDR2 SNEGSKA (reference sequence). This chain's CDR3 is CSTTGQGVLDQPQHF. The CDR3 region has the DNA TGCAGTACTACCGGACAGGGGGTATTGGATCAGCCCCAGCATTTT.

This clonotype was seen only once. The chain's CDR3 is CSAGGGAGGLINQPQHF. The CDR3 DNA is TGCAGTGCAGGGGGGGGGGCAGGGGGCCTAATTAATCAGCCCCAGCATTTT. The chain joins TRBV20-1 to TRBJ1-5; TRBD1 aligns across 8 bases. This CDR3 spans 17 amino acids. V dropped 6 bases and J dropped 4; count of bases not matched to a gene: 17. Germline V lookup: CDR1 DFQATT, CDR2 SNEGSKA (reference sequence).

V and J are TRBV30 and TRBJ2-1; 10 bases are a match to TRBD2. Germline V CDR1 and CDR2: GTSNPN, SVGIG (reference sequence). The CDR3 sequence is 14 residues long. Losses at the gene ends were 3 bases for V and 8 bases for J; bases not matched to a gene: 7. The CDR3 loop is CAWRPPGLAYEQFF. The CDR3 region has the DNA TGTGCCTGGAGGCCTCCGGGACTAGCGTATGAGCAGTTCTTC.

The chain carries TRBV29-1 and TRBJ2-2; 14 bases line up with TRBD2. The germline V gene has CDR1 SQVTM and CDR2 ANQGSEA. V trimming: 6 bases; J trimming: 3 bases; junction bases outside the gene matches: 3. The CDR3 runs to 15 residues. CDR3 bases: TGCAGCGTGGGACTAGCGGGAGTATACACCGGGGAGCTGTTTTTT. Residues: CSVGLAGVYTGELFF.

Remarks on this clonotype: Compared with germline, one end of the junction differs, possibly owing to a read error. V is TRBV19 and J is TRBJ1-6; D not certain. The CDR3 sequence is 12 residues long. The germline gives CDR1 LNHDA, CDR2 SQIVND (reference sequence). CDR3 coding DNA: TGTGACAGCGGCCGACGGAATTCACCCCTCCGCTTT. Translating it yields CDSGRRNSPLRF.

This clonotype was recorded a few times. The chain combines TRBV9 with TRBJ2-1; D not certain. The V gene lost 6 bases and the J gene lost 5 bases, with 9 bases spanning the gap. The CDR3 is 12 amino acids. Germline CDR1 reads SGDLS; CDR2 reads YYNGEE. The CDR3 protein is CASKAGDNEQFF. The CDR3 nucleotides read TGTGCCAGCAAGGCAGGCGACAATGAGCAGTTCTTC. The whole variable domain, remainder taken from reference TRBV9 and TRBJ2-1, is DSGVTQTPKHLITATGQRVTLRCSPRSGDLSVYWYQQSLDQGLQFLIQYYNGEERAKGNILERFSAQQFPDLHSELNLSSLELGDSALYFCASKAGDNEQFFGPGTRLTVL.

To note about this clonotype: It differs at one base from a far larger clone, so likely a read error. The chain recombines TRBV12-3 or TRBV12-4 with TRBJ1-4; no firm D call. The CDR3 extends over 11 amino acids. CDR3 sequence: CAGSLDEKLFF. DNA of the CDR3: TGTGCCGGCAGTTTAGACGAAAAACTGTTTTTT.

This clonotype was counted only a few times. The chain employs TRBV6-2 or TRBV6-3 and TRBJ2-4; TRBD2 agrees at 14 bases. CDR1 MNHEY and CDR2 SVGEGT come from the germline V gene. The trim removed 6 bases at V and 13 bases at J, leaving 17 bases unmatched. This CDR3 is built from 17 residues. The CDR3 bases are TGTGCCAGCAGGCCTACGGGACTAGCGGGAGTCTACAATGAGCAGTACTTC. Its translation: CASRPTGLAGVYNEQYF.